The 14 T cell receptor beta chains listed next were all sequenced from one sample in a study of T cell responses to AZD1222 COVID-19 vaccine. Assay: immunoSEQ multiplex PCR; the TCRdb copy retains only in-frame clones and omits some. The table has some 110,000 clones, around 89% seen once. The specimen was peripheral blood, collected 28 days after the second AZD1222 dose. These receptors were collected from an adult who received the AZD1222 COVID-19 vaccine.

This clone has just one count. V and J are TRBV5-6 and TRBJ2-7, with D uncertain. This CDR3 has 11 residues. The V gene lost 2 bases and the J gene lost 5 bases, with 5 bases spanning the gap. Per germline, CDR1 SGHDT and CDR2 YYEEEE. The CDR3 protein is CASSLANEQYF. CDR3 nucleotide sequence: TGTGCCAGCAGCTTAGCTAACGAGCAGTACTTC.

The chain links TRBV6-5 to TRBJ1-2; D ambiguous. Trimming took 2 bases from V and 0 from J, leaving 13 bases between them. Germline V lookup: CDR1 MNHEY, CDR2 SVGAGI. The CDR3 covers 16 residues. The CDR3 sequence is CASSYGKYTANYGYTF. CDR3 bases: TGTGCCAGCAGTTACGGTAAATACACCGCTAACTATGGCTACACCTTC.

The chain couples TRBV30 to TRBJ1-3, with D uncertain. The CDR3 length is 15 residues. V was cut by 0 bases and J by 0 bases, with 9 bases left in between. In germline, CDR1 is GTSNPN, CDR2 SVGIG (reference sequence). In DNA form, the CDR3 reads TGTGCCTGGAGTGTACCGTTGAGCTCTGGAAACACCATATATTTT. It yields the protein CAWSVPLSSGNTIYF. The full variable domain, completed using reference TRBV30 and TRBJ1-3, is SQTIHQWPATLVQPVGSPLSLECTVEGTSNPNLYWYRQAAGRGLQLLFYSVGIGQISSEVPQNLSASRPQDRQFILSSKKLLLSDSGFYLCAWSVPLSSGNTIYFGEGSWLTVV.

The rearrangement links TRBV7-9 to TRBJ1-2; TRBD1 matches 9 bases. CDR1 is SEHNR and CDR2 is FQNEAQ in the germline V gene (reference sequence). The CDR3 length is 13 residues. V lost 3 bases to trimming and J lost 6 bases; unmatched junction nucleotides: 2. The DNA of the CDR3 is TGTGCCAGCAGCTTTTGGGACAGGGATGGCTACACCTTC. Encoded protein: CASSFWDRDGYTF.

The chain recombines TRBV5-1 with TRBJ1-1, with D tentatively TRBD1 (5 bases). The CDR3 loop spans 14 amino acids. The V end lost 2 bases, the J end lost 5 bases, and 13 bases lay between the germline ends. From germline, CDR1 is SGHRS and CDR2 YFSETQ. In DNA form, the CDR3 reads TGCGCCAGCAGCTTCAATCAGGGAAGGACTGAAGCTTTCTTT. Translated: CASSFNQGRTEAFF.

This chain connects TRBV3-1 (or the pseudogene TRBV3-2) to TRBJ2-3; D possibly corresponds to TRBD2 (6 bases). Germline CDR1 reads LGHDT; CDR2 reads YNNKEL (reference sequence). Trimming took 1 base from V and 3 from J, leaving 14 bases between them. The CDR3 length is 16 residues. The CDR3 here is CASSQGGTPPTDTQYF. CDR3 DNA sequence: TGTGCCAGCAGCCAAGGGGGGACTCCTCCGACAGATACGCAGTATTTT.

The V call is TRBV6-6, the J call TRBJ2-7; TRBD2 matches at 8 bases. Per the germline V gene, CDR1 is MNHNY and CDR2 is SVGAGI (reference sequence). The CDR3 contains 14 residues. The V gene end was trimmed by 5 bases and the J gene end by 9 bases; junction bases not matched to a gene: 12. The chain's CDR3 is CASSAGIPGGVQYF. Written as DNA, the CDR3 is TGTGCCAGCAGTGCCGGGATCCCGGGGGGGGTGCAGTACTTC.

The chain recombines TRBV18 with TRBJ1-6; D unresolved. V was trimmed by 1 base and J by 7 bases, leaving 8 bases between them. Germline V CDR1 and CDR2: KGHSH, LQKENI. The CDR3 is 14 amino acids. The CDR3 sequence is CASSPQMENSPLHF. CDR3 DNA: TGTGCCAGCTCACCACAGATGGAGAATTCACCCCTCCACTTT.

The V gene is TRBV28, the J gene TRBJ1-1, with D possibly matching TRBD1 (5 bases). Germline V gives CDR1 MDHEN, CDR2 SYDVKM. The CDR3 extends over 13 amino acids. Trimming removed 6 bases at V and 4 bases at J, with 12 bases between. This CDR3 reads CASSRGWGTEAFF. In DNA, the CDR3 is TGTGCCAGCAGCCGGGGGTGGGGCACTGAAGCTTTCTTT.

The chain combines TRBV6-5 with TRBJ1-2; D call uncertain. The CDR3 totals 14 residues. Germline V gene lookup returns CDR1 MNHEY and CDR2 SVGAGI. V was pared by 4 bases and J by 4 bases, with 13 bases between. The CDR3 is CASSWSGGSYGYTF. DNA of the CDR3: TGTGCCAGCAGTTGGTCGGGAGGGTCCTATGGCTACACCTTC.

The rearrangement joins TRBV7-2 to TRBJ2-5, with D tentatively TRBD2 (7 bases). V was pared by 5 bases and J by 4 bases, with 17 bases between. Germline assignment: CDR1 SGHTA and CDR2 FQGNSA. The CDR3 has 15 residues. The CDR3 sequence: CASSPLGGAGETQYF. CDR3 DNA sequence: TGTGCCAGCAGCCCCCTGGGGGGGGCTGGAGAGACCCAGTACTTC.

The chain employs TRBV28 and TRBJ2-7; tentative D call: TRBD2 (6 bases). The CDR3 length is 19 residues. V lost 5 bases, J lost 0 bases, and 26 bases lay in between. The germline V gene encodes CDR1 MDHEN and CDR2 SYDVKM. CDR3 loop: CASSPTWGGGDPLSYEQYF. CDR3 nucleotides: TGTGCCAGCAGTCCCACCTGGGGCGGCGGGGATCCCCTCTCCTACGAGCAGTACTTC.

The chain combines TRBV6-2 or TRBV6-3 with TRBJ1-2, with D unresolved. The germline V gene encodes CDR1 MNHEY and CDR2 SVGEGT. The V gene lost 0 bases and the J gene lost 7 bases, with 9 bases spanning the gap. This CDR3 spans 13 amino acids. The CDR3 loop reads CASSYSGFGGYTF. The CDR3 nucleotides are TGTGCCAGCAGTTACTCGGGGTTCGGTGGCTACACCTTC.

This clone was recorded once. The chain joins TRBV14 to TRBJ2-3, with a possible D match to TRBD2 (6 bases). Germline CDR1 reads SGHDN; CDR2 reads FVKESK. CDR3 size: 16 residues. Trimming took off 1 base at V and 4 bases at J, with 15 bases between the two ends. The chain's CDR3 is CASSQGGAGFADTQYF. The CDR3 DNA reads TGTGCCAGCAGCCAAGGGGGTGCGGGATTTGCAGATACGCAGTATTTT. The complete variable domain, with remaining parts taken from reference TRBV14 and TRBJ2-3, reads EAGVTQFPSHSVIEKGQTVTLRCDPISGHDNLYWYRRVMGKEIKFLLHFVKESKQDESGMPNNRFLAERTGGTYSTLKVQPAELEDSGVYFCASSQGGAGFADTQYFGPGTRLTVL.